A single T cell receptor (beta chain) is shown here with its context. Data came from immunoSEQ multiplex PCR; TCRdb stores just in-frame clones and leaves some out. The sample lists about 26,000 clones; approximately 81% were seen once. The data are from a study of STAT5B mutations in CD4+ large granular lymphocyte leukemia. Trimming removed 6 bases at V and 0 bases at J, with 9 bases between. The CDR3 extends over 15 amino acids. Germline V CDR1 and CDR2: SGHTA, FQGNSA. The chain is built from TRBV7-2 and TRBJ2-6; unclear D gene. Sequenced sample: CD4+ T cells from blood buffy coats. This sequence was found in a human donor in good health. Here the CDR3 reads CASRWTASGANVLTF. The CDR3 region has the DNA TGTGCCAGCAGGTGGACGGCCTCTGGGGCCAACGTCCTGACTTTC.